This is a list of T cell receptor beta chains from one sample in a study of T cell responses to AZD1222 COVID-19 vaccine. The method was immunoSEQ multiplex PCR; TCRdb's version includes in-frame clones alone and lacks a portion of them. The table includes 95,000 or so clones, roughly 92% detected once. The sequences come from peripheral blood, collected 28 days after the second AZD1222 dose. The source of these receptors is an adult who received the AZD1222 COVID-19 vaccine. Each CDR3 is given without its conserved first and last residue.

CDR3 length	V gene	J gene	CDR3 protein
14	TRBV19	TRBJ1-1	ASSIDAWGMNTEAF
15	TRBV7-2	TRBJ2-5	ASSPVGVWNNGETQY
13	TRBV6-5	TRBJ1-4	ASSYPQGRNEKLF
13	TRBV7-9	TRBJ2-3	ASSRDIQNTDTQY
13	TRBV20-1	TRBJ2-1	SASGDISNGDEQF
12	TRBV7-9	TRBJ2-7	ASSLEALGGEQY
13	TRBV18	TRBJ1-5	ASSRDIRSNQPQH
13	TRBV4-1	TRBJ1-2	ASSQAVSYIYGYT
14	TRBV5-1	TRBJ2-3	ASSVDGAGFPDTQY
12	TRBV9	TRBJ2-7	ASSASGRAEEQY
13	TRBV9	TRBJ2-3	ASSYQGGSTDTQY
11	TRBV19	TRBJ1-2	TSSNRDNYGYT
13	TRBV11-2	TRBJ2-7	ASSWTSGSEYEQY
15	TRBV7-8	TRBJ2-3	ASSSRLGARSTDTQY
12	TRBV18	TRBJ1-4	ASSPPAGNEKLF
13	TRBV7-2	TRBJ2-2	ASSLDPSRGGELF
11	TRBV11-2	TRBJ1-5	ASSLQGNQPQH
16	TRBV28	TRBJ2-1	ASSFRIKTSGRIDEQF
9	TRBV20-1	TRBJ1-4	SVQRIEKLF
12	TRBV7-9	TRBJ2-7	ASSLDASLDEQY
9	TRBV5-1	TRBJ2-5	ASRDQETQY
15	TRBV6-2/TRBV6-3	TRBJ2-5	ASSYLRGGADQETQY
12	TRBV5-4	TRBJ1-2	ASSLVQRGIGYT
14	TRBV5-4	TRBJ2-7	ASSPPPGSGFREQY
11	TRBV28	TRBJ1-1	ASSPIMNTEAF
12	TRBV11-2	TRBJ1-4	ASSLGGVWEKLF
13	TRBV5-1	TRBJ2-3	ASSLAGTATDTQY
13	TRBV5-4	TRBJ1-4	ASSSWTGRNEKLF
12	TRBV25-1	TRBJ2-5	ASSVSGTAETQY
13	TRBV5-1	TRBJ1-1	ASSQLTGPGTEAF